These 32 T cell receptor beta chains originate from one sample sequenced in a study of T cell changes during pregnancy in multiple sclerosis. The method was immunoSEQ multiplex PCR; TCRdb's version includes in-frame clones alone and lacks a portion of them. The table shows some 71,000 clones, with about 91% occurring only once. Here the sequenced sample was peripheral blood, taken after pregnancy. The receptors here all came from a female donor with multiple sclerosis, enrolled in a pregnancy study.

This clone was counted once. V gene TRBV10-3 combines with J gene TRBJ2-5; 7 nucleotides line up with TRBD1. CDR1 is ENHRY and CDR2 is SYGVKD in the germline V gene. The ends lost 0 bases at V and 5 bases at J; junction bases unmatched: 3. The CDR3 totals 14 residues. DNA for the CDR3: TGTGCCATCAGTGAGTCAAGGGGGCTGGAGACCCAGTACTTC. It translates to CAISESRGLETQYF.

The chain combines TRBV30 with TRBJ2-3; tentative D call: TRBD2 (6 bases). The germline V gene has CDR1 GTSNPN and CDR2 SVGIG (reference sequence). V lost 5 bases and J 4 bases, leaving 19 bases between the germline ends. The CDR3 runs 15 residues. CDR3 coding DNA: TGTGCCTGGGGCCGGGACTCCCTCGGCGCAGATACGCAGTATTTT. Translated: CAWGRDSLGADTQYF. The entire variable domain, with the rest obtained from reference TRBV30 and TRBJ2-3, is as follows: SQTIHQWPATLVQPVGSPLSLECTVEGTSNPNLYWYRQAAGRGLQLLFYSVGIGQISSEVPQNLSASRPQDRQFILSSKKLLLSDSGFYLCAWGRDSLGADTQYFGPGTRLTVL.

This clone was counted once. V gene TRBV2 combines with J gene TRBJ1-2, with D perhaps TRBD1 (6 bases). Looked up from germline, CDR1 is SNHLY and CDR2 is FYNNEI. The CDR3 has 14 residues. V was trimmed by 6 bases and J by 12 bases, leaving 23 bases between them. The CDR3 DNA sequence: TGTGCCAGCAGACCCCAGGGCCCCCCAGGGGCTGACACCTTC. Its translation: CASRPQGPPGADTF.

The chain recombines TRBV27 with TRBJ1-2; possible D gene TRBD1, 6 bases. The CDR3 sequence is 18 residues long. Trimming shortened V by 5 bases and J by 5 bases, and 27 bases separated the two germline ends. The germline CDR1 and CDR2 sequences are MNHEY and SMNVEV (reference sequence). The CDR3 DNA is TGTGCCAGCAGTCCCTATTATATAGACAGGTGGGGATATTATGGCTACACCTTC. This translates into CASSPYYIDRWGYYGYTF.

This clone was observed once. The chain has TRBV4-1 and TRBJ2-6; 7 bases fit TRBD1. CDR1 is MGHRA, CDR2 YSYEKL, per germline. CDR3 length: 17 amino acids. Trimming removed 0 bases from V and 0 bases from J; junction bases left unmatched: 2. This chain's CDR3 is CASSQETGFSGANVLTF. In DNA, the CDR3 is TGCGCCAGCAGCCAAGAGACAGGGTTCTCTGGGGCCAACGTCCTGACTTTC.

The chain combines TRBV6-1 with TRBJ2-2, with a tentative D call TRBD1 (5 bases). The CDR3 totals 13 residues. Germline V gene lookup returns CDR1 MNHNS and CDR2 SASEGT. V shed 6 bases and J shed 7 bases, with 12 bases lying between them. Written as DNA, the CDR3 is TGTGCCAGCAGGCAACCGGACAACGGGGAGCTGTTTTTT. Translating gives CASRQPDNGELFF.

The V gene is TRBV6-1, the J gene TRBJ2-7; D remains unclear. V gave up 4 bases and J gave up 4 bases, with 11 bases separating them. Germline values: CDR1 MNHNS, CDR2 SASEGT. There are 13 residues in the CDR3. Here the CDR3 reads CASSVTDYYEQYF. CDR3 coding DNA: TGTGCCAGCAGTGTGACTGATTATTACGAGCAGTACTTC.

This clone appeared a few times. Other DNA variants within this sample encode the same CDR3. The rearrangement uses TRBV9 and TRBJ1-5, with D tentatively TRBD1 (6 bases). The CDR3 runs 13 residues. CDR1 and CDR2 from the germline V gene are SGDLS and YYNGEE. Trimming shortened V by 4 bases and J by 4 bases, and 9 bases separated the two germline ends. The CDR3 loop is CASSTQGNQPQHF. The DNA of the CDR3 is TGTGCCAGCAGCACCCAGGGGAATCAGCCCCAGCATTTT.

The rearrangement joins TRBV10-1 to TRBJ1-3, with D perhaps matching TRBD1 (6 bases). This CDR3 region has 16 residues. The V end lost 0 bases, the J end lost 1 base, and 10 bases lay between the germline ends. Germline loops: CDR1 WNHNN, CDR2 SYGVQD (reference sequence). The CDR3 spells CASSESNRVSGNTIYF. The CDR3 coding sequence is TGCGCCAGCAGTGAGTCCAACAGGGTATCTGGAAACACCATATATTTT.

The chain carries TRBV10-1 and TRBJ2-1; 7 positions agree with TRBD2. The germline V gene has CDR1 WNHNN and CDR2 SYGVQD (reference sequence). J was trimmed by 5 bases and V by 6 bases; bases with no gene match: 13. The CDR3 consists of 16 residues. The CDR3 region is CASSRGRWGGNNEQFF. DNA of the CDR3: TGCGCCAGCAGCCGGGGGAGATGGGGGGGGAACAATGAGCAGTTCTTC.

The chain uses TRBV6-4 and TRBJ2-2; possibly TRBD2 for D (6 bases). Trimming shortened V by 2 bases and J by 6 bases, and 22 bases separated the two germline ends. Germline lookup yields CDR1 MRHNA and CDR2 SNTAGT. CDR3 length equals 18 residues. The CDR3 bases are TGTGCCAGCAGTGACCCCACGAGGAGGGAAGGTAAGGCCGGGGAGCTGTTTTTT. It is translated as CASSDPTRREGKAGELFF.

V and J are TRBV28 and TRBJ2-7, with D tentatively TRBD1 (5 bases). This CDR3 contains 15 residues. Germline-derived CDR1 and CDR2 are MDHEN and SYDVKM. Trimming took off 1 base at V and 5 bases at J, with 15 bases between the two ends. This chain's CDR3 is CASSLYAGLLDEQYF. CDR3 sequence (DNA): TGTGCCAGCAGTTTATACGCAGGGCTCTTAGACGAGCAGTACTTC. Full variable domain (outside the CDR3, taken from reference TRBV28 and TRBJ2-7): DVKVTQSSRYLVKRTGEKVFLECVQDMDHENMFWYRQDPGLGLRLIYFSYDVKMKEKGDIPEGYSVSREKKERFSLILESASTNQTSMYLCASSLYAGLLDEQYFGPGTRLTVT.

The CDR3 region has the DNA TGTGCCAGCAGCGTAGCTTTTCAGGGTGGCGAGCAGTACTTC. Its protein product is CASSVAFQGGEQYF. This chain uses TRBV9 with TRBJ2-7; a possible D gene is TRBD1 (5 bases). Germline values: CDR1 SGDLS, CDR2 YYNGEE. Trimming pared 0 bases from V and 6 bases from J, leaving 13 bases between. This CDR3 contains 14 residues.

This chain connects TRBV11-2 to TRBJ2-7, with 7 bases identical to TRBD2. V shed 5 bases, J shed 7 bases, and the junction held 8 bases outside the gene matches. From germline, CDR1 is SGHAT and CDR2 FQNNGV. CDR3 length: 13 residues. Written as DNA, the CDR3 is TGTGCCAGCAGCCCGGGACTACGTAGTGAGCAGTACTTC. The encoded protein is CASSPGLRSEQYF.

This rearrangement joins TRBV7-6 to TRBJ2-7, with 10 bases fitting TRBD2. V was pared by 5 bases and J by 3 bases, with 7 bases of the junction left unmatched. CDR3 length: 15 residues. Germline V gene data show CDR1 as SGHVS and CDR2 as FNYEAQ. CDR3 sequence reads: CASSPLAGEIYEQYF. As DNA, the CDR3 is TGTGCCAGCAGCCCGCTAGCGGGAGAGATCTACGAGCAGTACTTC.

The CDR3 reads CASSARSSGMGNEQFF. DNA of the CDR3: TGTGCCAGCAGCGCCAGGTCTAGCGGGATGGGGAATGAGCAGTTCTTC. The V gene is TRBV7-2, the J gene TRBJ2-1, with 9 positions matching TRBD2. The CDR3 is 16 amino acids. The V and J ends lost 5 bases and 7 bases, in that order; junction bases with no gene match: 12. Germline V gene data show CDR1 as SGHTA and CDR2 as FQGNSA.

V gene TRBV7-2 combines with J gene TRBJ2-7; the match to TRBD2 covers 10 bases. From germline, CDR1 is SGHTA and CDR2 FQGNSA. The CDR3 totals 15 residues. With 3 bases clipped from V and 7 bases from J, the junction kept 9 bases outside the gene matches. CDR3 amino acids: CASSLTSGRAKEQYF. CDR3 sequence (DNA): TGTGCCAGCAGCTTGACAAGCGGGAGGGCCAAAGAGCAGTACTTC. The full variable domain, with the rest looked up from reference TRBV7-2 and TRBJ2-7, is GAGVSQSPSNKVTEKGKDVELRCDPISGHTALYWYRQSLGQGLEFLIYFQGNSAPDKSGLPSDRFSAERTGGSVSTLTIQRTQQEDSAVYLCASSLTSGRAKEQYFGPGTRLTVT.

CDR3 sequence: CASSKIAGGTTEAFF. The CDR3 DNA reads as TGTGCCAGCAGTAAAATAGCCGGGGGGACCACTGAAGCTTTCTTT. The chain links TRBV6-1 to TRBJ1-1, with D maybe TRBD1 (5 bases). This CDR3 comprises 15 residues. The germline V gene encodes CDR1 MNHNS and CDR2 SASEGT. V lost 5 bases to trimming and J lost 4 bases, with 17 bases between them.

This chain uses TRBV28 with TRBJ1-5, with TRBD1 identical over 7 bases. J was trimmed by 0 bases and V by 3 bases; bases with no gene match: 8. The CDR3 runs 17 residues. In germline, CDR1 is MDHEN, CDR2 SYDVKM. This CDR3 is CASSFPTGANSNQPQHF. The CDR3 nucleotides read TGTGCCAGCAGTTTCCCCACAGGGGCAAATAGCAATCAGCCCCAGCATTTT.

The V and J genes are TRBV5-6 and TRBJ1-1, with D possibly TRBD1 on 6 matching bases. The CDR3 runs 19 residues. Germline lookup yields CDR1 SGHDT and CDR2 YYEEEE. The V and J ends lost 0 bases and 3 bases respectively, with 24 bases between them. CDR3 in DNA: TGTGCCAGCAGCTTGGAGGGTCCCAGGGGTGTAGTCCGGGACACTGAAGCTTTCTTT. It specifies CASSLEGPRGVVRDTEAFF.

V and J are TRBV6-1 and TRBJ1-1; TRBD1 matches at 9 bases. CDR3 length: 13 amino acids. Germline V gene lookup returns CDR1 MNHNS and CDR2 SASEGT. The V gene end was trimmed by 6 bases and the J gene end by 4 bases; junction bases not matched to a gene: 3. DNA of the CDR3: TGTGCCAGCAGAGGGACAGGGATCACTGAAGCTTTCTTT. Amino acids: CASRGTGITEAFF.

This chain joins TRBV4-1 and TRBJ2-5; D not certain. Looked up from germline, CDR1 is MGHRA and CDR2 is YSYEKL. The length of the CDR3 is 13 residues. V was pared by 4 bases and J by 7 bases, with 13 bases between. DNA for the CDR3: TGCGCCAGCAGCCCAGGCCCGGCTGGGACCCAGTACTTC. The encoded protein is CASSPGPAGTQYF.

This clone was observed a single time. The genes are TRBV7-9 and TRBJ2-3; 11 bases align to TRBD2. With 1 base clipped from V and 9 bases from J, the junction kept 12 bases outside the gene matches. The CDR3 length is 17 residues. Germline-derived CDR1 and CDR2 are SEHNR and FQNEAQ (reference sequence). The CDR3 DNA sequence: TGTGCCAGCAGCTTAGAGATAGCGTCTAGCGGGAGGAACACGCAGTATTTT. Residues: CASSLEIASSGRNTQYF.

The rearrangement links TRBV10-3 to TRBJ2-1; D gene unclear. V lost 4 bases and J lost 4, with 5 bases in between. Per the germline V gene, CDR1 is ENHRY and CDR2 is SYGVKD. There are 12 residues in the CDR3. In nucleotides, the CDR3 is TGTGCCATCAGTGCCTATTACAATGAGCAGTTCTTC. This gives the protein CAISAYYNEQFF.

V usage is TRBV19 and J usage is TRBJ2-3, with D perhaps TRBD2 (6 bases). The CDR3 loop spans 16 amino acids. The V gene's germline CDR1 is LNHDA and CDR2 SQIVND (reference sequence). CDR3 sequence (DNA): TGTGTCCTACTACTTAGCGGCTTATGGGACACAGATACGCAGTATTTT. It encodes CVLLLSGLWDTDTQYF. The full variable domain, completed using reference TRBV19 and TRBJ2-3, is DGGITQSPKYLFRKEGQNVTLSCEQNLNHDAMYWYRQDPGQGLRLIYYSQIVNDFQKGDIAEGYSVSREKKESFPLTVTSAQKNPTAFYLCVLLLSGLWDTDTQYFGPGTRLTVL.

J is TRBJ2-1 and V is TRBV7-9; TRBD2 matches 9 bases. Germline V gene sequence: CDR1 SEHNR, CDR2 FQNEAQ (reference sequence). The CDR3 is 15 residues long. Unmatched junction bases numbered 3, after V lost 5 bases and J lost 1 base. The CDR3, as DNA: TGTGCCAGCAGCGGAGCGGGAGGTTCCTACAATGAGCAGTTCTTC. Translation: CASSGAGGSYNEQFF.

The chain links TRBV5-1 to TRBJ2-3; D is possibly TRBD2 (6 bases). CDR1 and CDR2 (germline): SGHRS, YFSETQ. This CDR3 spans 17 amino acids. V gave up 4 bases and J gave up 0 bases, with 18 bases separating them. The CDR3 DNA reads as TGCGCCAGCAGCCGCCATTGGGGGGAAACTAGCACAGATACGCAGTATTTT. Translating it yields CASSRHWGETSTDTQYF.

This chain joins TRBV7-9 and TRBJ2-7, with TRBD1 identical over 9 bases. This CDR3 has 16 amino acids. V lost 4 bases, J lost 4 bases, and 11 bases stayed unmatched. Per the germline V gene, CDR1 is SEHNR and CDR2 is FQNEAQ (reference sequence). CDR3 residues: CASSYGRGTGRYEQYF. In DNA form, the CDR3 reads TGTGCCAGCAGCTACGGCCGTGGGACAGGGCGGTACGAGCAGTACTTC.

The rearrangement links TRBV30 to TRBJ2-7, with 7 bases that match TRBD1. J was trimmed by 7 bases and V by 1 base; bases with no gene match: 7. This CDR3 is built from 13 residues. Germline V lookup: CDR1 GTSNPN, CDR2 SVGIG (reference sequence). The chain's CDR3 is CAWSGQGSGEQYF. CDR3 nucleotide sequence: TGTGCCTGGAGTGGACAGGGATCCGGGGAGCAGTACTTC. The full variable domain, in which reference TRBV30 and TRBJ2-7 provide the parts outside the CDR3, is SQTIHQWPATLVQPVGSPLSLECTVEGTSNPNLYWYRQAAGRGLQLLFYSVGIGQISSEVPQNLSASRPQDRQFILSSKKLLLSDSGFYLCAWSGQGSGEQYFGPGTRLTVT.

The rearrangement links TRBV7-8 to TRBJ2-3; weak D call: TRBD2 (5 bases). CDR1 SGHVS and CDR2 FQNEAQ come from the germline V gene. This CDR3 has 17 residues. The germline V and J ends were trimmed by 1 base and 5 bases, with 19 bases remaining between them. CDR3 DNA sequence: TGTGCCAGCAGCTTAGTCCGCCAGAGGGCGCTCATAGATACGCAGTATTTT. This codes for CASSLVRQRALIDTQYF.

This rearrangement joins TRBV19 to TRBJ2-3, with 7 bases fitting TRBD2. V lost 7 bases and J lost 6; bases outside the gene matches: 13. Looked up from germline, CDR1 is LNHDA and CDR2 is SQIVND (reference sequence). The CDR3 consists of 15 residues. DNA for the CDR3: TGTGCCAGTACTGGCACTAGCGCTACCAGGGATACGCAGTATTTT. The encoded protein is CASTGTSATRDTQYF.

This rearrangement joins TRBV7-2 to TRBJ1-5, with D uncertain. The CDR3 is made up of 13 amino acids. Between the trimmed V and J ends, which lost 3 bases and 6 bases, there was a span of 9 bases. The germline V gene encodes CDR1 SGHTA and CDR2 FQGNSA. CDR3 DNA: TGTGCCAGCAGCTTTCAGACTGGTCAGCCCCAGCATTTT. This encodes CASSFQTGQPQHF. The full variable domain, rest sourced from reference TRBV7-2 and TRBJ1-5, is GAGVSQSPSNKVTEKGKDVELRCDPISGHTALYWYRQSLGQGLEFLIYFQGNSAPDKSGLPSDRFSAERTGGSVSTLTIQRTQQEDSAVYLCASSFQTGQPQHFGDGTRLSIL.